A selection of T cell receptor beta chains follows, all from one sample in a study of cytomegalovirus exposure and HLA in healthy donors. Clones were sequenced by immunoSEQ multiplex PCR, and TCRdb holds only the in-frame ones, with some missing. The table records about 120,000 clones, 70% to 80% of them present only once. Sequenced material: PBMCs. The receptors were gathered from a human donor in good health. The CDR3 runs from the conserved cysteine through the conserved F or W. Fields, in order: clone size, J gene, V gene, CDR3 protein. Clone size is not always given. Where it is, it says once, few, many or a class for expanded clones.

clone size: NA
J gene: TRBJ1-5
V gene: TRBV7-6
CDR3 protein: CASSLAIQVVYQPQHF

clone size: NA
J gene: TRBJ2-3
V gene: TRBV29-1
CDR3 protein: CSVVGTSGSTDTQYF

clone size: NA
J gene: TRBJ1-3
V gene: TRBV27
CDR3 protein: CASSQRGQGFGNTIYF

clone size: few
J gene: TRBJ1-2
V gene: TRBV6-1
CDR3 protein: CASRFGQGPNYGYTF

clone size: NA
J gene: TRBJ1-1
V gene: TRBV19
CDR3 protein: CASNRQGAEAFF

clone size: NA
J gene: TRBJ1-1
V gene: TRBV9
CDR3 protein: CASSVTAEYTEAFF

clone size: NA
J gene: TRBJ2-1
V gene: TRBV7-8
CDR3 protein: CASSIRQGRYNEQFF

clone size: NA
J gene: TRBJ2-7
V gene: TRBV7-8
CDR3 protein: CASSRDYPSYEQYF

clone size: NA
J gene: TRBJ1-4
V gene: TRBV5-1
CDR3 protein: CASSGLTGSGEKLFF

clone size: NA
J gene: TRBJ2-7
V gene: TRBV7-8
CDR3 protein: CASSFRVFYEQYF

clone size: NA
J gene: TRBJ1-6
V gene: TRBV27
CDR3 protein: CASSFQRGPSYNSPLHF